Listed below are T cell receptor beta chains from one sample, sequenced in a study of PD-L1 blockade in urothelial cancer. Using immunoSEQ multiplex PCR, the repertoire was profiled, and TCRdb retains in-frame clones only, with some absent. This sample has approximately 52,000 clones, with over 75% found just once. This sample comprised PBMCs, obtained around atezolizumab (anti-PD-L1) treatment. All receptors derive from a man between 65 and 85 years old with urothelial cancer. CDR3s include the opening cysteine and the closing phenylalanine or tryptophan. The D gene is left open where the match is weak. Where a row states a size, it is once, few, many or the class of an expanded clone; other rows omit it.

- | TRBJ2-1 | TRBV29-1 | - | TGCAGCGTTGAAGATCCGGGGAGGATGGGCAATGAGCAGTTCTTC | CSVEDPGRMGNEQFF
- | TRBJ1-2 | TRBV28 | TRBD1 | TGTGCCAGCAATTCTCCGGGACAGGGGGTAAATGGCTACACCTTC | CASNSPGQGVNGYTF
- | TRBJ2-1 | TRBV25-1 | TRBD1 | TGTGCCACCCTCTTCGACAGGGGGAGCTACAATGAGCAGTTCTTC | CATLFDRGSYNEQFF
- | TRBJ1-1 | TRBV6-5 | - | TGTGCCAGCAGTTATGGTGCCGGGAACACTGAAGCTTTCTTT | CASSYGAGNTEAFF
- | TRBJ2-7 | TRBV28 | - | TGTGCCAGCAGTTTGGGGGGTGGAGAGTCCTACGAGCAGTACTTC | CASSLGGGESYEQYF
- | TRBJ2-2 | TRBV11-2 | - | TGTGCCAGCAGATTATACGGGGTCACCGGGGAGCTGTTTTTT | CASRLYGVTGELFF
- | TRBJ2-2 | TRBV5-4 | TRBD2 | TGTGCCAGCAGCCCCGGGACTAGCGGTTACCTCGGGGAGCTGTTTTTT | CASSPGTSGYLGELFF
few | TRBJ2-7 | TRBV6-6 | - | TGTGCCAGCAGTTTCGGGGGGCCCGAGACTTCCGAGCAGTACTTC | CASSFGGPETSEQYF
once | TRBJ2-5 | TRBV29-1 | TRBD2 | TGCAGCGGAGCGGGAGTAGGGCAAGAGACCCAGTACTTC | CSGAGVGQETQYF
- | TRBJ2-1 | TRBV7-3 | - | TGTGCCAGCAGCTTAAACGGCCAGGGGCCCTACAATGAGCAGTTCTTC | CASSLNGQGPYNEQFF
- | TRBJ2-3 | TRBV10-1 | TRBD1 | TGCGCCAGCAGTACAGGGGTACGAAATACGCAGTATTTT | CASSTGVRNTQYF
- | TRBJ2-1 | TRBV7-9 | - | TGTGCCAGCAGGAAGGAGGGTGTCGGGGTCGAGCTCTTC | CASRKEGVGVELF
- | TRBJ2-4 | TRBV7-8 | TRBD2 | TGTGCCAGCAGCAAGACTAGCGGGCTAGCCAAAAACATTCAGTACTTC | CASSKTSGLAKNIQYF
- | TRBJ1-2 | TRBV6-5 | - | TGTGCCAGCAGTTATGGGGGGGGCTACTATGGCTACACCTTC | CASSYGGGYYGYTF
- | TRBJ2-1 | TRBV7-3 | TRBD2 | TGTGCCAGCAGCTTCGGGACTAACAATGAGCAGTTCTTC | CASSFGTNNEQFF
- | TRBJ2-2 | TRBV28 | TRBD2 | TGTGCCAGCAGTTTAGACAGCACCTTCAGCGGGGACGGGGAGCTGTTTTTT | CASSLDSTFSGDGELFF
- | TRBJ1-2 | TRBV7-2 | - | TGTGCCAGCAGCTTAGCACCAGGGGACTATGGCTACACCTTC | CASSLAPGDYGYTF
- | TRBJ2-7 | TRBV5-4 | - | TGTGCCAGCAGCTTGGAGGAGGGATGGGACGAGCAGTACTTC | CASSLEEGWDEQYF
- | TRBJ2-7 | TRBV11-2 | - | TGTGCCAGCAGCCTACTGGACACCAACTCCTACGAGCAGTACTTC | CASSLLDTNSYEQYF
- | TRBJ1-1 | TRBV2 | - | TGTGCCAGCAGTGTAGGGACTTACACTGAAGCTTTCTTT | CASSVGTYTEAFF
- | TRBJ2-7 | TRBV5-6 | TRBD2 | TGTGCCAGCAGCGGACTAGCGGGAGTAAGTTACGAGCAGTACTTC | CASSGLAGVSYEQYF
- | TRBJ2-1 | TRBV5-1 | TRBD2 | TGCGCCAGCAGCTTGGGGCGGGGGATCTACAATGAGCAGTTCTTC | CASSLGRGIYNEQFF
- | TRBJ2-2 | TRBV7-9 | TRBD2 | TGTGCCAGCAGCTTAGGGACTAGTTTGAACACCGGGGAGCTGTTTTTT | CASSLGTSLNTGELFF
- | TRBJ2-1 | TRBV9 | TRBD2 | TGTGCCAGCAGCGTAGTAGCGGGAGAGCAGTTCTTC | CASSVVAGEQFF
- | TRBJ2-3 | TRBV6-1 | TRBD2 | TGTGCCAGCAGTATAGCGGGAGATGGATACGCGTATTTT | CASSIAGDGYAYF